This T cell receptor (beta chain) came from a study of CD4 T cells in relation to SARS-CoV-2 and coronaviruses. On the study more broadly: PBMCs were cultured with antigen for roughly 9 days before TCR beta sequencing.

V was trimmed by 0 bases and J by 7 bases, leaving 8 bases between them. This CDR3 has 13 residues. Germline values: CDR1 LGHNA, CDR2 YSLEER. Turning to this clone: Antigen unknown.

The repertoire was sequenced with immunoSEQ multiplex PCR; TCRdb's copy has only in-frame clones and lacks some. There are about 36,000 clones in the sample; 77% occur only once, and 20% lies in the top ten. For less than eleven days, roughly 100,000 sorted CD4+ cells grew with T cell-depleted PBMCs and CEF. The sequencing input was memory CD4+ T cells from PBMCs, cultured in vitro. V is TRBV4-3 and J is TRBJ2-3, with D uncertain. The TCR sequence derives from an adult with COVID-19. CDR3 sequence (DNA): TGCGCCAGCAGCCAAGAAACGGCAAATACGCAGTATTTT. Translated: CASSQETANTQYF.